Sequencing of this T cell receptor (beta chain) was carried out in a study of cytomegalovirus exposure and HLA in healthy donors. Whole-study findings and limits: Among the CMV-associated chains, three were confirmed in vitro as specific for CMV antigens. Researchers reportedly found TCR beta sequences accurately predicted most subjects' HLA-A and HLA-B alleles. Later, TCR association rates were found to vary by HLA locus, highest for DRB1 and lowest for HLA-C. The investigators catalogued some 160 TCR beta chains as cytomegalovirus-associated.

Germline V gene sequence: CDR1 MRHNA, CDR2 SNTAGT. The V segment lost 4 bases and the J segment 4 bases; nucleotides outside the gene matches: 1. The CDR3 is made up of 14 amino acids. Primers for the PCR totalled 60 Vbeta and 13 Jbeta. Assay: immunoSEQ multiplex PCR; the TCRdb copy retains only in-frame clones and omits some. Among about 140,000 clones listed, roughly 76% were seen once. Regarding this clone: Its antigen is unknown.

The chain uses TRBV6-4 and TRBJ2-2; 9 bases are shared with TRBD2. The sequencing input was PBMCs. The TCR was taken from a female donor in good health and CMV-seronegative. CDR3 loop: CASSGSGSTGELFF. CDR3 nucleotide sequence: TGTGCCAGCAGTGGTAGCGGGAGCACCGGGGAGCTGTTTTTT.